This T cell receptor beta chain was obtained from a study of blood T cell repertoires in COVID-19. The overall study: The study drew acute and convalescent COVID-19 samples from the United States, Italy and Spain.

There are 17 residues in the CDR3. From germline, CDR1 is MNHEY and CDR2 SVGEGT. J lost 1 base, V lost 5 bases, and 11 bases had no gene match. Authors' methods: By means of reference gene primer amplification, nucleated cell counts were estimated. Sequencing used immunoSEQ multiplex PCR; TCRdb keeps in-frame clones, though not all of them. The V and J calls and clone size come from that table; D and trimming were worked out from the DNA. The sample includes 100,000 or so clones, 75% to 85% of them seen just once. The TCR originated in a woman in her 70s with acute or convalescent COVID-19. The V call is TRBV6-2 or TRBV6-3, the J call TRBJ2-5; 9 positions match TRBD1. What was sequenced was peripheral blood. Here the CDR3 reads CASSRGGGTGTQETQYF. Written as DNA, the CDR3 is TGTGCCAGCAGTAGGGGAGGCGGGACAGGGACCCAAGAGACCCAGTACTTC.